The T cell receptor beta chain described here comes from a study of cytomegalovirus exposure and HLA in healthy donors (dated by TCRdb to 2017 to 2019). In the study overall: An earlier analysis of about 530 of the donors reported approximately 260 Gb of sequence data and 95 million to 120 million unique TCR beta sequences obtained from about 179 million T cells. The number of typed donors differed by locus: about 629-630 for A, B, C, DRB1 and DQB1; some 500 for DQA1; over 600 for DPA1; and around 470 for DPB1. High-throughput TCR immunosequencing, statistical association of individual TCRs with disease status, and machine learning were combined to predict cytomegalovirus infection status. Of the 398 genotyped donors, 80% to 90% were placed in the genetic ancestry cluster associated with self-reported Caucasian donors. Roughly five DR-DQ haplotypes were treated as single units for association and clustering because of strong linkage in the cohort. An earlier analysis of 587 of the donors used high-throughput TCR beta sequencing to judge whether each TCR beta V gene segment behaved as functional or pseudogenic. Donor age, sex, ethnicity and CMV serostatus were compiled alongside the repertoire data. Genome-wide SNP genotypes for about three fifths of the roughly 670 donors were used in a later genetic analysis, which treated that subset as a discovery cohort. Besides the first cohort of roughly 640 subjects, a separate validation cohort made up of 95 to 150 different subjects was used. The later analysis used no new phenotypic data to find candidate immune exposures, relying instead on TCR beta sequences and their occurrence across donors. To study patterns of TCR occurrence, a later analysis re-analyzed previously published TCR beta repertoires from 550 to 800 donors and added high-resolution HLA genotyping. The study profiled the T cell repertoires of around 700 subjects by immunosequencing and related them to cytomegalovirus serostatus. All discovery cohort repertoires had been generated using a single sequencing platform. Both class I and class II loci were covered by HLA typing, at four-digit resolution. The study aimed to test whether cataloging public T cell receptors could reveal signatures of past pathogen exposure. Among about 370 genotyped donors of the cohort, an average of approximately 240,000 unique TCR beta nucleotide sequences was sequenced per donor, of which about 19% were non-productive. An early release covering about 600 HLA-typed donors comprised about 300 gigabases of sequencing data and 65 million to 100 million unique TCR sequences. General findings and caveats noted by the study authors: A later analysis found that HLA-associated TCR beta chains were more clonally expanded and had lower generation probabilities than equally common non-associated chains. A further reported finding was that TCR beta sequences accurately predicted the HLA-A and HLA-B alleles for most subjects in the first cohort. In the study, around 160 TCR beta chains were listed as associated with cytomegalovirus. Correlated functional status among segregating V segments might reflect linkage disequilibrium, but an unknown experimental factor could not be ruled out. At a false discovery rate of 0.05, a later analysis linked 16,000 or so TCR beta sequences to specific HLA alleles. A later analysis found that TCR association rates varied across HLA loci, with DRB1 alleles showing the most associated TCRs and HLA-C alleles the fewest. The sequencing pipeline was judged likely to have produced a cluster of highly shared sequence variants as a technical artifact. CMV serostatus was the only immune exposure information available for the cohort. In a later analysis, most CMV-associated TCR beta chains were found to appear HLA-restricted, with HLA associations seemingly driven largely by CMV exposure. Most TCR sequences were seen in very few donors, while some public TCRs were found in many individuals. The presence/absence analyses assumed that sequencing depth was roughly uniform across donors, and that assumption may not be true. In an earlier analysis of 500 to 650 of the donors, most TCR beta V segments appeared in productive rearrangements about 87% or about 30% of the time, broadly matching IMGT annotations. HLA typing was unavailable for some donors at each locus, so association tests used only the typed subset. The classifier was reported to diagnose cytomegalovirus status with high specificity and sensitivity in both the original and validation cohorts. According to a later genetic analysis, donors in an Asian-associated ancestry cluster had fewer N-insertions in productive TCRs than the roughly 670-donor mean. When HLA alleles, especially DR and DQ, strongly co-occurred, TCR associations were difficult to assign to individual alleles. Because counts were too low, 15 to 20 rarely observed V segments, including chromosome 9 orphons, were left out of the earlier analysis of approximately 580 of the donors. Because the 87-base-pair reads could not distinguish some IMGT-functional V segments, including TRBV6-2 and TRBV6-3, those segments were excluded. It was suggested by the authors that the approach could potentially be generalized to other disease states and immunological phenotypes. An association between a missense DCLRE1C variant and V-gene and J-gene trimming of TCR beta chains was found in a later genetic analysis and replicated in an independent cohort. The cohort was sequenced for TCR beta chains only, and without alpha or paired-chain data the features that could be detected were limited. Several of the top co-occurrence clusters appeared to be linked to parvovirus B19, influenza, CMV and Epstein-Barr virus, according to a later analysis. Three of the identified cytomegalovirus-associated TCR beta chains were confirmed in vitro to be specific for cytomegalovirus antigens.

Library preparation employed the immunoSEQ multiplex PCR assay. For the multiplex PCR, a mixture combining 60 forward primers for TCR Vbeta segments and 13 reverse primers for TCR Jbeta segments was used. The CDR3 region of rearranged TCR beta genes was amplified from genomic DNA with a multiplex PCR assay. The Illumina HiSeq System was used to sequence the amplified TCR beta libraries as 87-base-pair reads. The paper's data handling went like this. Across the roughly 670 repertoires, a later analysis counted tens of millions of unique TCR beta chains, roughly 11 million of which were shared by at least two donors. To remove PCR and sequencing errors, raw reads were error-corrected and collapsed into unique sequences using a nearest-neighbor algorithm that merged closely related sequences. CDR3 sequences were aligned to IMGT reference sequences to assign V, D and J gene segments. Each retained sequence needed at least a six-nucleotide match to both a V gene segment and a J gene segment. Rearrangements were called productive when the CDR3 lacked stop codons and stayed in frame with V and J; all others were non-productive. CDR3 was defined by IMGT convention, running from the second conserved V-encoded cysteine to the conserved J-encoded phenylalanine. In an earlier analysis of around 600 of the donors, sequences lacking an unambiguous match to a single V gene segment were excluded. An earlier analysis of almost 600 of the donors classified V segments as functional when productive rearrangements were above 56.7% and as segregating when the standard deviation between donors was above 5%. A statistical classification framework was developed to diagnose cytomegalovirus status using the catalog of TCR beta chain sequences. A later analysis assigned V and J genes by comparing TCR nucleotide sequences with IMGT/GENE-DB human TR gene sequences. In a later analysis, CDR3 sequences and most-parsimonious VDJ recombination scenarios were assigned using the TCRdist pipeline. In a later analysis, each TCR beta chain was defined by its CDR3 amino acid sequence together with its V-gene family, and reads lacking a unique V-gene family were excluded. To address suspected cross-contamination and a sequencing artifact, a later analysis removed approximately 590 highly shared, low-generation-probability nucleotide sequences. A later analysis calculated a clonal expansion index for each public chain from normalized within-repertoire ranks of inferred template counts. A later analysis computed generation probabilities with a VDJ recombination model fitted to out-of-frame rearrangements, and checked the results against IGoR. In a later analysis, hypergeometric tests were used to score TCR-TCR, TCR-HLA and TCR-CMV co-occurrence, with a repertoire-size bias correction applied to TCR pairs. In a later analysis, false discovery rates were estimated by permuting HLA or CMV assignments 20 times. In a later analysis, co-occurring TCRs were grouped with DBSCAN, and TCRdist sequence similarity was added when clustering was performed within HLA-allele-positive subsets. Repertoires with fewer than 30,000 or more than 120,000 public chains, plus five repertoires with anomalous nucleotide sharing, were excluded from co-occurrence clustering. TCRdb took this table from immuneACCESS and kept in-frame rearrangements with V and J called. Such tables lack part of the clones; where checked against another copy, unresolved V genes explain under half of the gap, and the rest is unexplained. V and J calls and clone size are those listed in that table; D and trimming were worked out from the DNA. Here the sample has around 160,000 clones; about four fifths occur a single time. The top ten hold 8% to 10% of the sample.

The cohort was made up of approximately 670 healthy bone marrow donors. At the time of sampling, all cohort members were nominally healthy, though unrecorded immune exposures were likely present. The donor was CMV seropositive and belonged to the group of 250 to 300 seropositive cohort members. Every donor gave a peripheral blood sample, and the peripheral blood mononuclear cells from that sample were used for TCR beta sequencing. Genomic DNA was extracted from the blood cell samples with the Qiagen DNeasy Blood Extraction Kit. CDR3 length: 15 amino acids, cysteine to phenylalanine. The DNA shown is the 45-base CDR3, in frame from base 1. Trimming at the junction amounts to 5 bases on V and 7 bases on J, and the germline ends lie 21 bases apart. According to the germline V gene (reference sequence), CDR1 reads MNHEY and CDR2 reads SMNVEV. Note on this clone: It has no known antigen specificity. No quality values exist for individual bases; no much larger clone is one base distant.

Sequences were obtained from PBMCs. This TCR was recovered from a male donor in good health and CMV-seropositive. This chain is built from TRBV27 and TRBJ2-7, with the D segment identity uncertain. The bases are TGTGCCAGCAGTCTCCTCCCCCTGGAGCGTCGGGAGCAGTACTTC. Translated, this is CASSLLPLERREQYF.